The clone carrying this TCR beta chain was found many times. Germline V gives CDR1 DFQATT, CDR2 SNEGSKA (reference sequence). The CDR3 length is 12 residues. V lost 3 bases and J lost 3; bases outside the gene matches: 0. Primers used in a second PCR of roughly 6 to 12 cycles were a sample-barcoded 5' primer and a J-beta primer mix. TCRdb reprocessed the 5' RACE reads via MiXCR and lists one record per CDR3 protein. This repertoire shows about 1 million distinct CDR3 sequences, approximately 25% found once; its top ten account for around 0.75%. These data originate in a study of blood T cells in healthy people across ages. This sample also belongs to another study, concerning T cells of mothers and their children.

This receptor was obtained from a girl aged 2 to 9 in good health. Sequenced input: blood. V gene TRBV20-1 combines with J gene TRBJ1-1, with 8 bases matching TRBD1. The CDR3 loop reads CSARTGDTEAFF. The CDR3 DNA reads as TGCAGTGCTAGGACAGGGGACACTGAAGCTTTCTTT.